The 26 T cell receptor beta chains below all came from one sample that was sequenced in a study of cytotoxic CD8 clonotypes in ibrutinib-treated CLL. The method was immunoSEQ multiplex PCR; TCRdb's version includes in-frame clones alone and lacks a portion of them. The sample shows some 300,000 clones, roughly 80% of them seen only once. Source: PBMCs, taken before ibrutinib treatment. The receptors come from a human donor with chronic lymphocytic leukemia.

The genes are TRBV25-1 and TRBJ2-7, with 7 bases fitting TRBD1. The CDR3 spans 14 residues. The junction had 5 bases not matched to a gene; V was cut back by 3 bases and J by 3 bases. Germline V gene lookup returns CDR1 MGHDK and CDR2 SYGVNS. CDR3 DNA sequence: TGTGCCAGCAGTGACACGACAGGGAGCTACGAGCAGTACTTC. This sequence encodes CASSDTTGSYEQYF.

In its sample, this clone was seen a few times. The chain is built from TRBV6-6 and TRBJ2-2; 9 bases agree with TRBD2. Trimming at V came to 5 bases and at J to 8 bases, leaving 12 bases not matched to a gene. The CDR3 length is 16 residues. Germline CDR1 and CDR2: MNHNY and SVGAGI (reference sequence). The CDR3 reads CASSRGPAGGPGELFF. CDR3 nucleotides: TGTGCCAGCAGTCGAGGCCCAGCGGGAGGCCCAGGGGAGCTGTTTTTT.

The chain is built from TRBV7-6 and TRBJ2-7; 7 nucleotides line up with TRBD2. Trimming at V came to 5 bases and at J to 2 bases, leaving 3 bases not matched to a gene. The CDR3 spans 13 residues. Germline CDR1 is SGHVS and CDR2 is FNYEAQ. CDR3 in DNA: TGTGCCAGCAGCAGGACTAGTACCTACGAGCAGTACTTC. Translation: CASSRTSTYEQYF.

The chain combines TRBV5-1 with TRBJ2-2; TRBD2 agrees at 11 bases. J was trimmed by 5 bases and V by 2 bases; bases with no gene match: 5. CDR3 length: 16 amino acids. The germline gives CDR1 SGHRS, CDR2 YFSETQ. CDR3 region: CASSFRGTSGTGELFF. The CDR3 DNA reads as TGCGCCAGCAGCTTTAGGGGGACTAGCGGAACCGGGGAGCTGTTTTTT. The whole variable domain, remainder taken from reference TRBV5-1 and TRBJ2-2, is KAGVTQTPRYLIKTRGQQVTLSCSPISGHRSVSWYQQTPGQGLQFLFEYFSETQRNKGNFPGRFSGRQFSNSRSEMNVSTLELGDSALYLCASSFRGTSGTGELFFGEGSRLTVL.

This clone was observed a few times. The chain employs TRBV19 and TRBJ1-5; maybe TRBD1 (5 bases). The germline V and J ends were trimmed by 5 bases and 4 bases, with 15 bases remaining between them. CDR3 size: 15 residues. From germline, CDR1 is LNHDA and CDR2 SQIVND (reference sequence). The CDR3 nucleotides read TGTGCCAGTAGTCCCCCGACAGAGCTAAATCAGCCCCAGCATTTT. Residues: CASSPPTELNQPQHF.

The rearrangement joins TRBV7-2 to TRBJ1-4; D uncertain. From germline, CDR1 is SGHTA and CDR2 FQGNSA. The CDR3 covers 14 residues. V dropped 5 bases and J dropped 4 bases, with 11 bases sitting between them. The CDR3 sequence is CASSHGVINEKLFF. CDR3 nucleotides: TGTGCCAGCAGCCACGGAGTCATTAATGAAAAACTGTTTTTT.

V gene TRBV25-1 combines with J gene TRBJ2-7; TRBD2 matches at 9 bases. J lost 0 bases, V lost 6 bases, and 6 bases had no gene match. Germline V gene lookup returns CDR1 MGHDK and CDR2 SYGVNS. CDR3 length: 15 amino acids. CDR3 DNA: TGTGCCAGCAGAGGAGGACTAGCGAGCTCCTACGAGCAGTACTTC. Its translation is CASRGGLASSYEQYF.

V usage is TRBV6-1 and J usage is TRBJ1-2; 7 bases agree with TRBD1. The CDR3 loop spans 15 amino acids. Trimming removed 7 bases from V and 2 bases from J; junction bases left unmatched: 10. The germline gives CDR1 MNHNS, CDR2 SASEGT. The CDR3 DNA reads TGTGCCAGCACAGTCGACAGGGCGCAGAACTATGGCTACACCTTC. Protein product: CASTVDRAQNYGYTF.

The CDR3 reads CASSSMYEQYF. The CDR3 nucleotides read TGTGCCAGCAGCTCGATGTACGAGCAGTACTTC. This chain links TRBV7-2 with TRBJ2-7; D call uncertain. The CDR3 totals 11 residues. The germline V and J ends were trimmed by 4 bases and 4 bases, with 5 bases remaining between them. CDR1 and CDR2 (germline): SGHTA, FQGNSA.

The gene calls are TRBV28 and TRBJ2-2; 9 nucleotides align to TRBD1. With 7 bases clipped from V and 5 bases from J, the junction kept 8 bases outside the gene matches. This CDR3 contains 15 residues. From germline, CDR1 is MDHEN and CDR2 SYDVKM. The CDR3 sequence is CASTIQGANTGELFF. In nucleotides, the CDR3 is TGTGCCAGCACGATACAGGGGGCAAATACCGGGGAGCTGTTTTTT.

The chain joins TRBV19 to TRBJ2-7, with 10 bases fitting TRBD2. Germline CDR1 reads LNHDA; CDR2 reads SQIVND (reference sequence). The CDR3 sequence is 17 residues long. V lost 3 bases, J lost 0 bases, and 8 bases stayed unmatched. The DNA for the CDR3 is TGTGCCAGTAGTATCATACATCTAGCGGGAGACTCCTACGAGCAGTACTTC. It yields the protein CASSIIHLAGDSYEQYF.

The chain employs TRBV5-1 and TRBJ1-3, with TRBD1 matching 8 bases. Germline V gene sequence: CDR1 SGHRS, CDR2 YFSETQ. The CDR3 length is 18 residues. V lost 2 bases, J lost 1 base, and 11 bases stayed unmatched. CDR3 in amino acids: CASSFSFQGATSGNTIYF. As DNA, the CDR3 is TGCGCCAGCAGCTTCAGCTTCCAGGGGGCGACGTCTGGAAACACCATATATTTT.

The J gene is TRBJ2-7, the V gene TRBV12-5; 9 nucleotides agree with TRBD1. V lost 7 bases, J lost 4 bases, and 8 bases stayed unmatched. The length of the CDR3 is 14 residues. Germline V gives CDR1 LGHNT, CDR2 FRNRAP. This CDR3 is CASAPGTGIYEQYF. CDR3 sequence (DNA): TGTGCTAGTGCCCCCGGGACAGGGATTTACGAGCAGTACTTC.

The rearrangement uses TRBV7-5 and TRBJ2-7. TRBV7-5 counts as a pseudogene. The CDR3 is 11 residues long. For the CDR3, the DNA is TGTGTCAGAAGCGACGGCTACGAGCAGTACTTC. Protein sequence: CVRSDGYEQYF.

The chain links TRBV18 to TRBJ2-7, with D uncertain. V dropped 5 bases and J dropped 2 bases, with 10 bases sitting between them. Germline loops: CDR1 KGHSH, CDR2 LQKENI. The length of the CDR3 is 13 residues. CDR3 nucleotide sequence: TGTGCCAGCTCATTGGGCCACACCTACGAGCAGTACTTC. It codes for CASSLGHTYEQYF.

The chain uses TRBV6-1 and TRBJ1-5; tentatively, D is TRBD1 (6 bases). Germline CDR1 and CDR2: MNHNS and SASEGT. V lost 2 bases and J 0 bases, leaving 11 bases between the germline ends. The CDR3 consists of 16 residues. The CDR3 region has the DNA TGTGCCAGCAGTGAATTGACAGGATATAGCAATCAGCCCCAGCATTTT. This gives the protein CASSELTGYSNQPQHF.

The chain has TRBV15 and TRBJ2-6; maybe TRBD1 (5 bases). Germline V gene lookup returns CDR1 LNHNV and CDR2 YYDKDF (reference sequence). This CDR3 has 15 residues. Trimming pared 5 bases from V and 4 bases from J, leaving 12 bases between. The CDR3 sequence: CATSPWGSGANVLTF. Here the CDR3 DNA reads TGTGCCACCAGCCCTTGGGGCTCAGGGGCCAACGTCCTGACTTTC.

This clone appeared a few times. V is TRBV20-1 and J is TRBJ1-1, with a weak D call TRBD1 (6 bases). Trimming stripped 6 bases from V and 5 bases from J, with 10 bases between. Germline loops: CDR1 DFQATT, CDR2 SNEGSKA (reference sequence). The length of the CDR3 is 11 residues. CDR3 in amino acids: CSATRGTEAFF. In DNA, the CDR3 is TGCAGTGCAACAAGGGGGACTGAAGCTTTCTTT.

CDR3 in DNA: TGTGCCAGCAGCTTAAGACTAGCGGGAGAAGCCGGCTACGAGCAGTACTTC. Encoded protein: CASSLRLAGEAGYEQYF. The genes are TRBV7-2 and TRBJ2-7; 12 bases match TRBD2. Losses at the gene ends were 2 bases for V and 3 bases for J; bases not matched to a gene: 8. CDR1 and CDR2 (germline): SGHTA, FQGNSA. The CDR3 extends over 17 amino acids.

V gene TRBV7-8 combines with J gene TRBJ2-1; 13 nucleotides agree with TRBD2. Germline trimming cut 3 bases from V and 2 bases from J; bases unmatched to any gene: 4. Germline loops: CDR1 SGHVS, CDR2 FQNEAQ. CDR3 length equals 17 residues. The DNA for the CDR3 is TGTGCCAGCAGCTTGCGGACTAGCGGGAGTACCTACAATGAGCAGTTCTTC. Translating gives CASSLRTSGSTYNEQFF.

This clone has just a few counts. The chain is built from TRBV27 and TRBJ2-3; D not certain. Trimming took 6 bases from V and 2 from J, leaving 3 bases between them. This CDR3 has 11 amino acids. Germline-derived CDR1 and CDR2 are MNHEY and SMNVEV (reference sequence). The CDR3 nucleotides are TGTGCCAGCAGAGCCACAGATACGCAGTATTTT. Translation gives CASRATDTQYF.

The chain carries TRBV5-1 and TRBJ2-7; TRBD2 is a possible D gene (5 bases). The CDR3 extends over 14 amino acids. Germline V gene sequence: CDR1 SGHRS, CDR2 YFSETQ. The germline V and J ends were trimmed by 0 bases and 6 bases, with 13 bases remaining between them. In DNA form, the CDR3 reads TGCGCCAGCAGCTTGGCCGAGGGATTGGGCGAGCAGTACTTC. This sequence encodes CASSLAEGLGEQYF.

The rearrangement joins TRBV11-3 to TRBJ2-1; tentative D call: TRBD1 (5 bases). Germline V CDR1 and CDR2: SGHNT, YENEEA. The CDR3 loop spans 14 amino acids. With 3 bases removed from V and 9 bases from J, the gap between germline ends came to 15 bases. CDR3 residues: CASSLEAKTAEQFF. The CDR3 nucleotides are TGTGCCAGCAGCTTGGAAGCAAAGACAGCTGAGCAGTTCTTC.

V and J are TRBV5-1 and TRBJ2-2; TRBD2 matches at 15 bases. Germline values: CDR1 SGHRS, CDR2 YFSETQ. V trimming: 3 bases; J trimming: 6 bases; junction bases outside the gene matches: 9. CDR3 length equals 18 residues. Here the CDR3 reads CASSWAPGLAGGAGELFF. The DNA for the CDR3 is TGCGCCAGCAGCTGGGCCCCGGGACTAGCGGGAGGTGCCGGGGAGCTGTTTTTT.

The chain joins TRBV4-2 to TRBJ2-5, with a tentative D call TRBD2 (6 bases). V lost 1 base and J 2 bases, leaving 17 bases between the germline ends. This CDR3 is built from 17 residues. Germline CDR1 LGHNA, CDR2 YNFKEQ. The CDR3 DNA sequence: TGTGCCAGCAGCCAAGTCCCTTCTAGCGTATTACAAGAGACCCAGTACTTC. Amino acid sequence: CASSQVPSSVLQETQYF.

This chain joins TRBV5-1 and TRBJ2-1, with TRBD1 identical over 10 bases. In germline, CDR1 is SGHRS, CDR2 YFSETQ. The CDR3 totals 16 residues. Trimming removed 0 bases from V and 2 bases from J; junction bases left unmatched: 2. CDR3 region: CASSLEGQGPYNEQFF. DNA for the CDR3: TGCGCCAGCAGCTTGGAGGGACAGGGGCCCTACAATGAGCAGTTCTTC.